The entry below gives a single TCR beta chain sequence along with its context. The antigen is undetermined. 60 Vbeta and 13 Jbeta primers were used in PCR. Sequencing was performed with immunoSEQ multiplex PCR; in TCRdb, only in-frame clones are kept and a portion is missing. The repertoire holds about 130,000 clones, with more than 75% as singletons. This entry belongs to a study of cytomegalovirus exposure and HLA in healthy donors. Study-level findings and limits: Among immune exposure information, only CMV serostatus was available. Later analysis associated a missense DCLRE1C variant with TCR beta V- and J-gene trimming.

CDR1 and CDR2 (germline): SGHTA, FQGNSA. This CDR3 region has 15 residues. Trimming cost V 4 bases and J 0 bases, with 10 bases left between them. This clonotype originated in a female donor in good health and CMV-seronegative. The chain recombines TRBV7-2 with TRBJ1-3; D call uncertain. Material: PBMCs. The CDR3 nucleotides are TGTGCCAGCAGCTCGACGGGAGGCTCTGGAAACACCATATATTTT. This translates into CASSSTGGSGNTIYF.